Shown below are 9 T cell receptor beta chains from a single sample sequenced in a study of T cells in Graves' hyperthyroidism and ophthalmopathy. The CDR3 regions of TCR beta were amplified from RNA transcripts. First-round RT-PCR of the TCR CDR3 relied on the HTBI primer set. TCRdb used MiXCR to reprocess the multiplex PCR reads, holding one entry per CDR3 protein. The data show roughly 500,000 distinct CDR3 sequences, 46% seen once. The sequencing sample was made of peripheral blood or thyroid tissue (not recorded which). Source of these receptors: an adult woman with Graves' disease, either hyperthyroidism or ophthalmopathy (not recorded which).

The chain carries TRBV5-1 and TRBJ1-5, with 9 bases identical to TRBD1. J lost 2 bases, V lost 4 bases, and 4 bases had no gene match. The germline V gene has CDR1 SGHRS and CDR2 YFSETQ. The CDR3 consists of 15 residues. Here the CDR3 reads CASSITGGGNQPQHF. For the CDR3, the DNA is TGCGCCAGCAGCATAACAGGGGGCGGCAATCAGCCCCAGCATTTT. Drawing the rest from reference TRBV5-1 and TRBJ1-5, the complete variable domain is KAGVTQTPRYLIKTRGQQVTLSCSPISGHRSVSWYQQTPGQGLQFLFEYFSETQRNKGNFPGRFSGRQFSNSRSEMNVSTLELGDSALYLCASSITGGGNQPQHFGDGTRLSIL.

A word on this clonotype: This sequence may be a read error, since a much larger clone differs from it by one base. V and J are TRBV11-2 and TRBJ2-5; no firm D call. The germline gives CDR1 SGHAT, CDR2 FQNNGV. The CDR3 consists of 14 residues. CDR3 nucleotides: TGTGCCAGCAGAAAGATTGGAAACCAAGAGGCCCAGTACTTC. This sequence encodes CASRKIGNQEAQYF.

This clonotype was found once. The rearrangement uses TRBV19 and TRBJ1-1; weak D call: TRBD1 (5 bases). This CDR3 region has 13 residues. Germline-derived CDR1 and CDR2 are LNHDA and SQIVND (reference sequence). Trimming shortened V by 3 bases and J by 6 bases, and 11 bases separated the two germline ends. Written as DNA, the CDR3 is TGTGCCAGTAGTATTGGGGGATTTGCTGAAGCTTTCTTT. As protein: CASSIGGFAEAFF.

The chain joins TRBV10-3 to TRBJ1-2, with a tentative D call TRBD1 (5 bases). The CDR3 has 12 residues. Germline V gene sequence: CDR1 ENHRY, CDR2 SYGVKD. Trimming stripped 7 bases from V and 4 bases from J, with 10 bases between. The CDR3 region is CAIKGRGYGYTF. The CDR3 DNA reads TGTGCCATCAAGGGGCGAGGCTATGGCTACACCTTC.

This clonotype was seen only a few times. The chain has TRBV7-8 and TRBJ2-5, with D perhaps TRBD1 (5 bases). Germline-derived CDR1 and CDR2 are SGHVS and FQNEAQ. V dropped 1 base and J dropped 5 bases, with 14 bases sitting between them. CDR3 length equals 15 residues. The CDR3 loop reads CASSLGPHQGETQYF. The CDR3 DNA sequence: TGTGCCAGCAGCTTAGGGCCCCACCAGGGTGAGACCCAGTACTTC. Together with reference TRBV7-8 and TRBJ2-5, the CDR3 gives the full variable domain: GAGVSQSPRYKVAKRGQDVALRCDPISGHVSLFWYQQALGQGPEFLTYFQNEAQLDKSGLPSDRFFAERPEGSVSTLKIQRTQQEDSAVYLCASSLGPHQGETQYFGPGTRLLVL.

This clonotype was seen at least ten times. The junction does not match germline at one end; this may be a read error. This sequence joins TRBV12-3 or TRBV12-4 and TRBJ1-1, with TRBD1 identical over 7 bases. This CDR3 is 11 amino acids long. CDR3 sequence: CASSLGTGGSF. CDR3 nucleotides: TGTGCCAGCAGTTTAGGGACAGGAGGCTCTTTT.

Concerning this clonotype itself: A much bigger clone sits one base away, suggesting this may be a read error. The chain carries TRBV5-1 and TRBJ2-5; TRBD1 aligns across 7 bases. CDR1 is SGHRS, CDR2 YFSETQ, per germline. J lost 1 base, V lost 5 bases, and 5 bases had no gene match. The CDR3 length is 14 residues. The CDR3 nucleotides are TGCGCCAGCAGTCGACAGGGTTTCCAAGAGACCCAGTACTTC. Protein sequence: CASSRQGFQETQYF.

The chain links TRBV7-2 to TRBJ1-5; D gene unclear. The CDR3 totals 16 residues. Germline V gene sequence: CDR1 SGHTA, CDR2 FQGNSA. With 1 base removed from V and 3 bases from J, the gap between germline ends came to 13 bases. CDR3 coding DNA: TGTGCCAGCAGCTTAGAAGTCGGGCAGCCCAATCAGCCCCAGCATTTT. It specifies CASSLEVGQPNQPQHF.

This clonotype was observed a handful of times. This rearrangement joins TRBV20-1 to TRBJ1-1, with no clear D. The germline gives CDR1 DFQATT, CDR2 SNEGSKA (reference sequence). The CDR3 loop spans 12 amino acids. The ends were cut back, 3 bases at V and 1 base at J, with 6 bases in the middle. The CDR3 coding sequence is TGCAGTGCTAGTACCGAGAACACTGAAGCTTTCTTT. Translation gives CSASTENTEAFF.